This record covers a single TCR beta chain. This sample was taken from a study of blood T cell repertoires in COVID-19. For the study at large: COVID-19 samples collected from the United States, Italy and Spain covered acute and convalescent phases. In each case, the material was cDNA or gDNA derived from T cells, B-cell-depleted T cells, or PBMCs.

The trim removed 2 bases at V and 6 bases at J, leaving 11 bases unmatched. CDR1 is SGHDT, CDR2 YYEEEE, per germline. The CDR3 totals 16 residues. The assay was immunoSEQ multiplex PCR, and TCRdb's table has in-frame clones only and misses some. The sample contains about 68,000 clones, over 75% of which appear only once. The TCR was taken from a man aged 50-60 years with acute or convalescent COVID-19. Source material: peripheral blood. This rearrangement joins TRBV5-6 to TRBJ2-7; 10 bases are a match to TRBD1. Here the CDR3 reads CASSLPLGTGAVEQYF. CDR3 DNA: TGTGCCAGCAGCTTACCCCTCGGGACAGGGGCTGTCGAGCAGTACTTC.